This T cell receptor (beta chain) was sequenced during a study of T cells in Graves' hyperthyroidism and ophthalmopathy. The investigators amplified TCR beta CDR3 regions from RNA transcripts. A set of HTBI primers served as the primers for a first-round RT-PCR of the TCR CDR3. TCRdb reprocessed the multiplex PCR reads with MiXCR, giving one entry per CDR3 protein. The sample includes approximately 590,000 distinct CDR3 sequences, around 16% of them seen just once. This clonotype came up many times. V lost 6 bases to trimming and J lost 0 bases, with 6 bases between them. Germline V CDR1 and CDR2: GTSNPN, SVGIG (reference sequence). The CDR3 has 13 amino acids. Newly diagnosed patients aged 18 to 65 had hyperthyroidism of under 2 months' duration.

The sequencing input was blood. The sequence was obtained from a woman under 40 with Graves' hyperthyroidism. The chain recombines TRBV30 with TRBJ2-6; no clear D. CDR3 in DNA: TGTGCCTGCCTCCACTCTGGGGCCAACGTCCTGACTTTC. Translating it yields CACLHSGANVLTF. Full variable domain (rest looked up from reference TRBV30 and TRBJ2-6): SQTIHQWPATLVQPVGSPLSLECTVEGTSNPNLYWYRQAAGRGLQLLFYSVGIGQISSEVPQNLSASRPQDRQFILSSKKLLLSDSGFYLCACLHSGANVLTFGAGSRLTVL.